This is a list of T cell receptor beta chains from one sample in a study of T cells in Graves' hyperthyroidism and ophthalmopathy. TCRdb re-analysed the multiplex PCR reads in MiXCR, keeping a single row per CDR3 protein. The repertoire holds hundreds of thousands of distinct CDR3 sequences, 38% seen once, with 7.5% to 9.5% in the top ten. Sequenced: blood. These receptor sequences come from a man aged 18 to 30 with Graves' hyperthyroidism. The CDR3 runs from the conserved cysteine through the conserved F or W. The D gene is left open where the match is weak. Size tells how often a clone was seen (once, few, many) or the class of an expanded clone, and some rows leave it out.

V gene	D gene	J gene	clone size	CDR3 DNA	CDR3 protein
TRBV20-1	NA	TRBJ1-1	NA	TGCAGTGCCGTCGGAACGAACACTGAAGCTTTCTTT	CSAVGTNTEAFF
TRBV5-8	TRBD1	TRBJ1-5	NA	TGTGCCAGCAGCCCCCCGGGACAGCATAATCAGCCCCAGCATTTT	CASSPPGQHNQPQHF
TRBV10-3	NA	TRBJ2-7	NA	TGTGCCATCAGTGAGGGTATTCCATACTCGGCCCCGGTTGGCGAGCAGTACTTC	CAISEGIPYSAPVGEQYF
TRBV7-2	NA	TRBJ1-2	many	TGTGCCAGCAGCTTCATCCCCGAGACAGGTTTCTCTGGCTACACCTTC	CASSFIPETGFSGYTF
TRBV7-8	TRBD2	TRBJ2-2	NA	TGTGCCAGCAGCTCCCCCAGGGCCCGGGCTAGCGGGGGGGACACGAACACCGGGGAGCTGTTTTTT	CASSSPRARASGGDTNTGELFF
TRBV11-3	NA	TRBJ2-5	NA	TGTGCCAGCGAAGCTCCCAACTCGGAGACCCAGTACTTC	CASEAPNSETQYF
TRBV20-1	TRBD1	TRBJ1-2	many	TGCAGTGCTACCGGGACAGTCTCCTATGGCTACACCTTC	CSATGTVSYGYTF
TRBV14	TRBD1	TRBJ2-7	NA	TGTGCCAGCAGCGCCGGGACAGGGGGGCGCGAGCAGTACTTC	CASSAGTGGREQYF
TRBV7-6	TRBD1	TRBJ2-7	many	TGTGCCAGCGGCGGGACAGGGATGAACGAGCAGTACTTC	CASGGTGMNEQYF
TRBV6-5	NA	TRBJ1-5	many	TGTGCCAGCAGTTCTTTTCTAGGTCAGCCCCAGCATTTT	CASSSFLGQPQHF
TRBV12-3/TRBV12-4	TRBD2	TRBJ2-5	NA	TGTGCCAGCAGGGGGGGGGGTCACCAAGAGACCCAGTACTTC	CASRGGGHQETQYF
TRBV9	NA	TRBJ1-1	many	TGTGCCAGCAGCGACCCCAGGGTTGACACTGAAGCTTTCTTT	CASSDPRVDTEAFF
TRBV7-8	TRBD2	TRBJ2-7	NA	TGTGCCAGCAGCCCAACTAGCGGGAGAAAGTACTTC	CASSPTSGRKYF
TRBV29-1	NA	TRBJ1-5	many	TGCAGCGTTGATCAGGGTAGCAATCAGCCCCAGCATTTT	CSVDQGSNQPQHF
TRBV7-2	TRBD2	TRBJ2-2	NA	TGTGCCAGCATCTTGGGTCTAGCGGGAGGAAGGCCCACCGGGGAGCTGTTTTTT	CASILGLAGGRPTGELFF
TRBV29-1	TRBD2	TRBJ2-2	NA	TGCAGCGTTGAACCCTGGACTAGCGGGAGTGCCGGGGAGCTGTTTTTT	CSVEPWTSGSAGELFF